Listed here are 32 T cell receptor beta chains from one sample, sequenced in a study of blood T cell repertoires in COVID-19. TCRdb keeps only in-frame clones here, not all; method: immunoSEQ multiplex PCR. The data contain about 170,000 clones, 80% to 85% of them seen just once; the ten biggest clones take up roughly a tenth. The material sequenced was peripheral blood. The receptors derive from a man in his 70s with active or convalescent COVID-19.

The rearrangement links TRBV7-8 to TRBJ2-7; D is undetermined. Deletions cut 5 bases from V and 4 bases from J, with 9 bases between. CDR1 SGHVS and CDR2 FQNEAQ come from the germline V gene. CDR3 length equals 12 residues. The CDR3 coding sequence is TGTGCCAGCAGCCCCTCGGGTTACGAGCAGTACTTC. This encodes CASSPSGYEQYF.

This clone was detected once. V usage is TRBV30 and J usage is TRBJ2-5; 7 bases are a match to TRBD1. In germline, CDR1 is GTSNPN, CDR2 SVGIG (reference sequence). This CDR3 spans 13 amino acids. V shed 3 bases, J shed 3 bases, and the junction held 4 bases outside the gene matches. CDR3 nucleotides: TGTGCCTGGAGCGATGGACAGGAAGAGACCCAGTACTTC. As protein: CAWSDGQEETQYF.

V and J are TRBV7-6 and TRBJ2-2; 7 positions match TRBD1. CDR1 SGHVS and CDR2 FNYEAQ come from the germline V gene. The CDR3 is 15 amino acids. V shed 5 bases, J shed 3 bases, and the junction held 6 bases outside the gene matches. CDR3 bases: TGTGCCAGCAGCCAAGGGGGCCTATACACCGGGGAGCTGTTTTTT. Protein: CASSQGGLYTGELFF.

The J gene is TRBJ1-1, the V gene TRBV20-1; 7 nucleotides align to TRBD1. The CDR3 length is 10 residues. Germline CDR1 reads DFQATT; CDR2 reads SNEGSKA (reference sequence). V gave up 6 bases and J gave up 5 bases; unmatched junction bases: 0. DNA of the CDR3: TGCAGTGCGGGACAGACTGAAGCTTTCTTT. Its protein product is CSAGQTEAFF.

The rearrangement links TRBV27 to TRBJ2-2; no firm D call. The CDR3 consists of 14 residues. V lost 2 bases to trimming and J lost 1 base, with 5 bases between them. Germline values: CDR1 MNHEY, CDR2 SMNVEV (reference sequence). The DNA of the CDR3 is TGTGCCAGCAGTTTAAGGAGGAACACCGGGGAGCTGTTTTTT. Its translation: CASSLRRNTGELFF.

The CDR3 sequence: CATSDRTVQETQYF. The DNA of the CDR3 is TGTGCCACCAGTGATAGGACAGTGCAAGAGACCCAGTACTTC. The chain combines TRBV24-1 with TRBJ2-5; possibly TRBD1 for D (6 bases). CDR1 KGHDR and CDR2 SFDVKD come from the germline V gene. Trimming took 3 bases from V and 2 from J, leaving 9 bases between them. CDR3 length: 14 residues.

This clone was observed a handful of times. This chain links TRBV7-8 with TRBJ2-1; 12 nucleotides align to TRBD2. The trim removed 5 bases at V and 3 bases at J, leaving 11 bases unmatched. Germline V gene data show CDR1 as SGHVS and CDR2 as FQNEAQ. There are 18 residues in the CDR3. The CDR3: CASSRDRGLAGNYNEQFF. CDR3 DNA sequence: TGTGCCAGCAGCCGTGATCGGGGACTAGCGGGTAACTACAATGAGCAGTTCTTC. The entire variable domain, with the rest obtained from reference TRBV7-8 and TRBJ2-1, is as follows: GAGVSQSPRYKVAKRGQDVALRCDPISGHVSLFWYQQALGQGPEFLTYFQNEAQLDKSGLPSDRFFAERPEGSVSTLKIQRTQQEDSAVYLCASSRDRGLAGNYNEQFFGPGTRLTVL.

The chain is built from TRBV7-9 and TRBJ2-1; 7 nucleotides match TRBD1. The CDR3 is 13 amino acids. CDR1 SEHNR and CDR2 FQNEAQ come from the germline V gene (reference sequence). Unmatched junction bases numbered 4, after V lost 3 bases and J lost 8 bases. CDR3 sequence: CASSLTGIDEQFF. CDR3 coding DNA: TGTGCCAGCAGCTTGACAGGGATCGATGAGCAGTTCTTC.

V is TRBV28 and J is TRBJ1-6, with 8 nucleotides matching TRBD1. This CDR3 is built from 15 residues. Germline lookup yields CDR1 MDHEN and CDR2 SYDVKM. The ends lost 6 bases at V and 2 bases at J; junction bases unmatched: 3. CDR3 nucleotide sequence: TGTGCCAGCAGGTCAGGGGGCCCCTATAATTCACCCCTCCACTTT. Protein: CASRSGGPYNSPLHF.

The chain has TRBV14 and TRBJ2-1, with 10 bases lining up with TRBD2. Germline CDR1 reads SGHDN; CDR2 reads FVKESK. The CDR3 has 18 amino acids. V lost 1 base to trimming and J lost 5 bases; unmatched junction nucleotides: 11. CDR3 in DNA: TGTGCCAGCAGCCAAGCCTCCCTCTTACTAGCGGGAAACAATGAGCAGTTCTTC. Translation: CASSQASLLLAGNNEQFF. The full variable domain, with the rest looked up from reference TRBV14 and TRBJ2-1, is EAGVTQFPSHSVIEKGQTVTLRCDPISGHDNLYWYRRVMGKEIKFLLHFVKESKQDESGMPNNRFLAERTGGTYSTLKVQPAELEDSGVYFCASSQASLLLAGNNEQFFGPGTRLTVL.

The rearrangement links TRBV28 to TRBJ1-5, with 7 bases lining up with TRBD1. Looked up from germline, CDR1 is MDHEN and CDR2 is SYDVKM. V trimming: 6 bases; J trimming: 7 bases; junction bases outside the gene matches: 12. The CDR3 has 15 amino acids. The CDR3: CASSSTGAAEQPQHF. Written as DNA, the CDR3 is TGTGCCAGCAGCTCCACAGGGGCGGCGGAACAGCCCCAGCATTTT.

The rearrangement joins TRBV6-6 to TRBJ1-2, with D possibly TRBD1 on 6 matching bases. V was clipped by 2 bases and J by 2 bases, with 12 bases between them. CDR3 length: 15 amino acids. Germline loops: CDR1 MNHNY, CDR2 SVGAGI (reference sequence). CDR3 DNA sequence: TGTGCCAGCAGTTACCCCCCTGGACAGAACTATGGCTACACCTTC. Translation: CASSYPPGQNYGYTF.

This clone has just a few counts. The CDR3 is CASSEQGLNQPQHF. The CDR3 region has the DNA TGCGCCAGCAGCGAGCAGGGCCTCAATCAGCCCCAGCATTTT. The V gene is TRBV5-1, the J gene TRBJ1-5, with D possibly being TRBD1 (5 bases). The germline V and J ends were trimmed by 4 bases and 3 bases, with 11 bases remaining between them. In germline, CDR1 is SGHRS, CDR2 YFSETQ. CDR3 length equals 14 residues.

This clone was detected only a few times. The rearrangement uses TRBV28 and TRBJ2-1, with D perhaps matching TRBD2 (5 bases). This CDR3 spans 14 amino acids. CDR1 is MDHEN, CDR2 SYDVKM, per germline. The V and J ends lost 2 bases and 7 bases respectively, with 12 bases between them. This CDR3 reads CASSLRLLPNEQFF. Written as DNA, the CDR3 is TGTGCCAGCAGTTTAAGACTACTCCCGAATGAGCAGTTCTTC.

J is TRBJ1-6 and V is TRBV14; 7 bases align to TRBD1. Germline-derived CDR1 and CDR2 are SGHDN and FVKESK. V shed 5 bases, J shed 10 bases, and the junction held 5 bases outside the gene matches. This CDR3 comprises 13 residues. The CDR3 nucleotides read TGTGCCAGCAGCGCCCAGGGGGGATCACCCCTCCACTTT. It encodes CASSAQGGSPLHF.

The chain combines TRBV19 with TRBJ1-1; no clear D. In germline, CDR1 is LNHDA, CDR2 SQIVND (reference sequence). Deletions cut 4 bases from V and 1 base from J, with 19 bases between. The length of the CDR3 is 17 residues. CDR3 amino acids: CASSTGGEGKGNTEAFF. DNA of the CDR3: TGTGCCAGTAGTACCGGTGGTGAGGGCAAGGGGAACACTGAAGCTTTCTTT.

V gene TRBV15 combines with J gene TRBJ2-7, with a possible D match to TRBD1 (6 bases). V lost 6 bases and J lost 3, with 15 bases in between. Germline V gene sequence: CDR1 LNHNV, CDR2 YYDKDF (reference sequence). The CDR3 sequence is 14 residues long. In DNA, the CDR3 is TGTGCCACCAGTTATATGGCAGGGGACTACGAGCAGTACTTC. Translated: CATSYMAGDYEQYF. Using reference TRBV15 and TRBJ2-7 for the parts outside the CDR3, the full variable domain is DAMVIQNPRYQVTQFGKPVTLSCSQTLNHNVMYWYQQKSSQAPKLLFHYYDKDFNNEADTPDNFQSRRPNTSFCFLDIRSPGLGDTAMYLCATSYMAGDYEQYFGPGTRLTVT.

CDR3 amino acids: CASSQDGNRYNEQFF. CDR3 bases: TGCGCCAGCAGCCAAGATGGTAATAGATACAATGAGCAGTTCTTC. The chain carries TRBV4-3 and TRBJ2-1; D remains ambiguous. This CDR3 contains 15 residues. Germline V gene lookup returns CDR1 LGHNA and CDR2 YSLEER. V gave up 0 bases and J gave up 4 bases, with 10 bases separating them.

The chain has TRBV7-9 and TRBJ1-5, with a tentative D call TRBD1 (6 bases). The CDR3 totals 13 residues. Per the germline V gene, CDR1 is SEHNR and CDR2 is FQNEAQ (reference sequence). The V and J ends lost 5 bases and 7 bases respectively, with 12 bases between them. For the CDR3, the DNA is TGTGCCAGCAGCCCAAGCGGGGGCCAGCCCCAGCATTTT. Translating it yields CASSPSGGQPQHF.

This rearrangement joins TRBV6-5 to TRBJ1-5; 7 bases align to TRBD1. The CDR3 length is 13 residues. The V segment lost 7 bases and the J segment 7 bases; nucleotides outside the gene matches: 7. The germline V gene has CDR1 MNHEY and CDR2 SVGAGI. In DNA, the CDR3 is TGTGCCAGCACAAGACAGGGCCCACAGCCCCAGCATTTT. Its protein product is CASTRQGPQPQHF.

The chain links TRBV3-1 (or the pseudogene TRBV3-2) to TRBJ2-7, with TRBD1 identical over 9 bases. Per the germline V gene, CDR1 is LGHDT and CDR2 is YNNKEL (reference sequence). V shed 7 bases and J 5 bases; nucleotides not matched to a gene: 12. The CDR3 loop spans 15 amino acids. The CDR3 coding sequence is TGTGCCAGCAAACCGGATGGGACAGGGTGGAACGAGCAGTACTTC. This codes for CASKPDGTGWNEQYF.

The gene calls are TRBV28 and TRBJ2-7; the D gene is possibly TRBD2 (5 bases). Germline values: CDR1 MDHEN, CDR2 SYDVKM. The CDR3 consists of 15 residues. V was cut by 3 bases and J by 5 bases, with 17 bases left in between. CDR3 loop: CASSFGIAGSDEQYF. The CDR3 DNA reads TGTGCCAGCAGTTTTGGTATTGCGGGTTCCGACGAGCAGTACTTC.

The V gene is TRBV2, the J gene TRBJ2-7, with 9 nucleotides matching TRBD2. Germline lookup yields CDR1 SNHLY and CDR2 FYNNEI. Losses at the gene ends were 6 bases for V and 3 bases for J; bases not matched to a gene: 9. The CDR3 spans 15 residues. The CDR3 region has the DNA TGTGCCAGCAGCGCGGGGGGGGACAGAGTCTACGAGCAGTACTTC. Amino acid sequence: CASSAGGDRVYEQYF.

The chain has TRBV6-5 and TRBJ2-1; TRBD2 matches at 7 bases. Germline V gene sequence: CDR1 MNHEY, CDR2 SVGAGI. The CDR3 covers 12 residues. Losses at the gene ends were 10 bases for V and 14 bases for J; bases not matched to a gene: 14. The CDR3 DNA reads TGTGCCACCTCTGGGGAGGGCGTCGTTGAGTTCTTC. Translated, it gives CATSGEGVVEFF.

In DNA, the CDR3 is TGTGCCAGCAGCTTATCCAGGACAACTGAAGCTTTCTTT. Protein product: CASSLSRTTEAFF. This chain links TRBV11-1 with TRBJ1-1; D is possibly TRBD1 (5 bases). CDR1 SGHAT and CDR2 FQDESV come from the germline V gene (reference sequence). Trimming stripped 2 bases from V and 5 bases from J, with 9 bases between. This CDR3 region has 13 residues.

V gene TRBV5-1 combines with J gene TRBJ2-7; 10 bases line up with TRBD2. Losses at the gene ends were 5 bases for V and 2 bases for J; bases not matched to a gene: 10. This CDR3 has 16 amino acids. Germline assignment: CDR1 SGHRS and CDR2 YFSETQ. The CDR3 region has the DNA TGCGCCAGCAGTGGGGGCCCTAGCGGGGGCACCTACGAGCAGTACTTC. Its protein is CASSGGPSGGTYEQYF.

This rearrangement joins TRBV27 to TRBJ2-2; D is possibly TRBD2 (6 bases). The CDR3 is 16 residues long. CDR1 and CDR2 from the germline V gene are MNHEY and SMNVEV (reference sequence). V dropped 2 bases and J dropped 1 base, with 11 bases sitting between them. The CDR3 nucleotides are TGTGCCAGCAGTTTAGGGGTAGCGGAGAACACCGGGGAGCTGTTTTTT. It is translated as CASSLGVAENTGELFF.

The CDR3: CAIPGQGGGELFF. The CDR3 nucleotides are TGCGCCATCCCGGGACAAGGCGGCGGGGAGCTGTTTTTT. The chain recombines TRBV10-2 with TRBJ2-2; maybe TRBD1 (6 bases). CDR1 and CDR2 (germline): WSHSY, SAAADI. V was pared by 10 bases and J by 7 bases, with 16 bases between. There are 13 residues in the CDR3.

The V and J genes are TRBV7-3 and TRBJ2-1, with 7 positions matching TRBD2. The CDR3 length is 15 residues. Germline-derived CDR1 and CDR2 are SGHTA and FQGTGA. Trimming took 5 bases from V and 4 from J; bases not matched to a gene: 8. The CDR3 spells CASSPRLAAYNEQFF. CDR3 nucleotides: TGTGCCAGCAGCCCCCGCCTAGCGGCATACAATGAGCAGTTCTTC.

This clone has a single count. The chain is built from TRBV6-2 or TRBV6-3 and TRBJ2-2; D is undetermined. Germline CDR1 MNHEY, CDR2 SVGEGT. The CDR3 is 16 amino acids. V dropped 2 bases and J dropped 1 base, with 11 bases sitting between them. The CDR3 protein is CASSYLWLLNTGELFF. The CDR3 DNA is TGTGCCAGCAGTTACCTCTGGCTCCTGAACACCGGGGAGCTGTTTTTT.

This clone showed up just once. The chain has TRBV7-2 and TRBJ2-7, with D perhaps TRBD1 (5 bases). CDR1 SGHTA and CDR2 FQGNSA come from the germline V gene. V gave up 8 bases and J gave up 1 base, with 15 bases separating them. This CDR3 has 14 amino acids. Written as DNA, the CDR3 is TGTGCCAGCGGACGGCCCGACAGATCCTACGAGCAGTACTTC. It translates to CASGRPDRSYEQYF.

The chain links TRBV5-1 to TRBJ2-5, with 9 nucleotides matching TRBD2. Per germline, CDR1 SGHRS and CDR2 YFSETQ. The V segment lost 0 bases and the J segment 5 bases; nucleotides outside the gene matches: 5. The CDR3 runs to 15 residues. The CDR3 DNA is TGCGCCAGCAGCTTGGCCGGACTAGCGATGGAGACCCAGTACTTC. Its translation is CASSLAGLAMETQYF.